What follows describes a single TCR beta chain. Antigen specificity is unknown. A read error may produce the germline difference seen at one junction end. This CDR3 comprises 14 residues. The germline gives CDR1 SGHDT, CDR2 YYEEEE. The entry originates in a study of cytomegalovirus exposure and HLA in healthy donors. Study observations and caveats: The investigators catalogued 150 to 200 TCR beta chains as cytomegalovirus-associated. Sequencing likely generated an artifact that appeared as a cluster of highly shared sequence variants.

The PCR made use of 60 Vbeta and 13 Jbeta primers. Some clones are missing from TCRdb's copy, which holds only in-frame ones; the method was immunoSEQ multiplex PCR. The sample consists of about 160,000 clones, approximately 80% of them appearing once. The chain employs TRBV5-6 and TRBJ1-2, with TRBD1 matching 8 bases. Sequenced input: PBMCs. This TCR was sampled from a man between 18 and 35 years old in good health and CMV-seropositive. DNA for the CDR3: TGTGCCAGCAGCTACGACAGGGGAGTCTATGGCTGCACCTTC. Protein: CASSYDRGVYGCTF.